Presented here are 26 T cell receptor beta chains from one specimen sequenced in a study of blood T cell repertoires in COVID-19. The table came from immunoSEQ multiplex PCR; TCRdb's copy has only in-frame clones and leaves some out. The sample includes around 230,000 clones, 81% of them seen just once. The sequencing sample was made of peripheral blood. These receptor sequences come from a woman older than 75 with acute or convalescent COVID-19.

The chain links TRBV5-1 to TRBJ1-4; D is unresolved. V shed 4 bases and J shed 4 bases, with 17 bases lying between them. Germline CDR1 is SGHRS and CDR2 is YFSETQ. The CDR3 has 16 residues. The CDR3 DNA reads TGCGCCAGCAGCGAGGGATTTACCCCTAATAATGAAAAACTGTTTTTT. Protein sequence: CASSEGFTPNNEKLFF.

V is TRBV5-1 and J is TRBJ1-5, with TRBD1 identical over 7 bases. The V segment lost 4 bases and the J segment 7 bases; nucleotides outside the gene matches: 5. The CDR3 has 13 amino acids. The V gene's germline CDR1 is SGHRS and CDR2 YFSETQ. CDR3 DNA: TGCGCCAGCAGCAAGGGGGCAGGACAGCCCCAGCATTTT. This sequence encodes CASSKGAGQPQHF.

The CDR3 protein is CASSLTATYEQYF. Written as DNA, the CDR3 is TGTGCCAGCAGCTTGACAGCTACCTACGAGCAGTACTTC. The V gene is TRBV11-3, the J gene TRBJ2-7; a weak D match, TRBD1 (5 bases). The CDR3 runs to 13 residues. Germline assignment: CDR1 SGHNT and CDR2 YENEEA. The ends were cut back, 3 bases at V and 2 bases at J, with 8 bases in the middle.

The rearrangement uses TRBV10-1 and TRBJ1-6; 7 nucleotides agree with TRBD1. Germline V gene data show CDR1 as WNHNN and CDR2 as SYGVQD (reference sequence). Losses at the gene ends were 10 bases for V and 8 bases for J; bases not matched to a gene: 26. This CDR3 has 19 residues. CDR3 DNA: TGCGCCACCTACACCCACCCCTCGGGTCCCCGGGACAGACATTCACCCCTCCACTTT. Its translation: CATYTHPSGPRDRHSPLHF.

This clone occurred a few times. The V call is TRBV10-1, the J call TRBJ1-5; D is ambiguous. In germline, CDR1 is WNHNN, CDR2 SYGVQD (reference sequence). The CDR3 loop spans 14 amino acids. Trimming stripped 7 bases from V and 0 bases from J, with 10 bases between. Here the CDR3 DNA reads TGCGCCAGCAACCCGAGGGATAGCAATCAGCCCCAGCATTTT. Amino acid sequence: CASNPRDSNQPQHF.

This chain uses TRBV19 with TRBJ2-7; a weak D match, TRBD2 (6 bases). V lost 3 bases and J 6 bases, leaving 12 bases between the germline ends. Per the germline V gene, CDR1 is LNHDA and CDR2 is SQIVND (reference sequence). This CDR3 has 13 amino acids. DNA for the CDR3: TGTGCCAGTAGTATCAGGACTAAGGGCGAGCAGTACTTC. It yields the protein CASSIRTKGEQYF.

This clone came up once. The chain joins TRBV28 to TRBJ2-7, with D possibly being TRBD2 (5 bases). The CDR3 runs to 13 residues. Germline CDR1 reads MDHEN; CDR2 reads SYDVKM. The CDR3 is CASSLPPEKPSFV. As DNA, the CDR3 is TGTGCCAGCAGTTTACCACCCGAGAAGCCTAGCTTCGTC.

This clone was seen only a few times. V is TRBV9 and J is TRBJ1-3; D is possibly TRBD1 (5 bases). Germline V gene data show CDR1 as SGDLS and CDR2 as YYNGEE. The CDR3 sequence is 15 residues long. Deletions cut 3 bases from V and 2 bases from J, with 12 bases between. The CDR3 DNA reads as TGTGCCAGCAGCGGCAGGGTCTCGGCTGGAAACACCATATATTTT. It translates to CASSGRVSAGNTIYF. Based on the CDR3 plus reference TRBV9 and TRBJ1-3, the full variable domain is DSGVTQTPKHLITATGQRVTLRCSPRSGDLSVYWYQQSLDQGLQFLIQYYNGEERAKGNILERFSAQQFPDLHSELNLSSLELGDSALYFCASSGRVSAGNTIYFGEGSWLTVV.

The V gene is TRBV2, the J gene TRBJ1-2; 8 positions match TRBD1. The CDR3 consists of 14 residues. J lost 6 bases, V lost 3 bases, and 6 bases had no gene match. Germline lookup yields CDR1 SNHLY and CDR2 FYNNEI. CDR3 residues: CASSDLQGVHGYTF. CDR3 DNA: TGTGCCAGCAGTGATCTACAGGGGGTACATGGCTACACCTTC.

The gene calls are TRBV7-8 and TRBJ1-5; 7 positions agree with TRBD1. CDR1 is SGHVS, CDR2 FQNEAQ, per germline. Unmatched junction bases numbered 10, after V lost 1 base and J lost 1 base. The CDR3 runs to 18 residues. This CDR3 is CASSLEGQTLSSNQPQHF. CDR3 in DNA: TGTGCCAGCAGCTTAGAGGGACAGACCCTTTCGAGCAATCAGCCCCAGCATTTT.

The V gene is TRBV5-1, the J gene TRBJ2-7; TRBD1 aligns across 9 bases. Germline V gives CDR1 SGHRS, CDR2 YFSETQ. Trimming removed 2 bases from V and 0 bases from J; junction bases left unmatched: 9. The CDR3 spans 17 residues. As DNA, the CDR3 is TGCGCCAGCAGCTTAAACACAGGGGGCGCGTTCTCCTACGAGCAGTACTTC. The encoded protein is CASSLNTGGAFSYEQYF.

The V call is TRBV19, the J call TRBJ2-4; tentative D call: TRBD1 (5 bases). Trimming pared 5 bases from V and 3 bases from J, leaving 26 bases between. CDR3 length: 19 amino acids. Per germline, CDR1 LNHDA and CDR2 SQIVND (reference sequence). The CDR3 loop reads CASSHSPQEIPSFKNIQYF. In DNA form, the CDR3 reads TGTGCCAGTAGTCATTCCCCACAGGAGATACCCAGCTTCAAAAACATTCAGTACTTC.

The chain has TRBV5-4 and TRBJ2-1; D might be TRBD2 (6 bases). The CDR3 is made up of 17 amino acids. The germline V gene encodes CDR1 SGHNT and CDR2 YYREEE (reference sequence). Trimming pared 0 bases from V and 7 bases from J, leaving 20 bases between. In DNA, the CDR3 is TGTGCCAGCAGCTTGGTCCCGGGGGACGGGCCCGGGAATGAGCAGTTCTTC. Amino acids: CASSLVPGDGPGNEQFF.

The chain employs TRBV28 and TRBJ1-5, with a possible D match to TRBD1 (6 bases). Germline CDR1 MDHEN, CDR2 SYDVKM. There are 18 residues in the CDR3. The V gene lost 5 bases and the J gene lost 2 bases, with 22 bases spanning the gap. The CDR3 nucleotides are TGTGCCAGCAGTCCCCCGGGACACCGGTTTGTGGGCAATCAGCCCCAGCATTTT. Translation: CASSPPGHRFVGNQPQHF.

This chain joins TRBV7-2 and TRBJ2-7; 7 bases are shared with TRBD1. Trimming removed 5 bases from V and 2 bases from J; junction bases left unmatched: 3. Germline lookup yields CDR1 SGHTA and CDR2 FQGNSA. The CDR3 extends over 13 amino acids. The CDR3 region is CASSTDRAYEQYF. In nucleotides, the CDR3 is TGTGCCAGCAGCACCGACAGGGCCTACGAGCAGTACTTC.

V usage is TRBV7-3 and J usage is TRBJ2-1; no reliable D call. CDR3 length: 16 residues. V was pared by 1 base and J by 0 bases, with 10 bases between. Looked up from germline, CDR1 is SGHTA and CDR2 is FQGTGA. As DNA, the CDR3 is TGTGCCAGCAGCTTAAAAGGCGGCAGCTCCTACAATGAGCAGTTCTTC. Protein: CASSLKGGSSYNEQFF.

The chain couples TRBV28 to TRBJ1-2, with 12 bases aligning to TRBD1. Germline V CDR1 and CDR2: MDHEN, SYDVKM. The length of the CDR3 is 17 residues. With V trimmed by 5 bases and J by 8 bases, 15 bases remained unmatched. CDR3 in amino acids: CASSPESGTGGKRGYTF. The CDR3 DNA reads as TGTGCCAGCAGTCCAGAGTCGGGGACAGGGGGCAAGAGAGGCTACACCTTC.

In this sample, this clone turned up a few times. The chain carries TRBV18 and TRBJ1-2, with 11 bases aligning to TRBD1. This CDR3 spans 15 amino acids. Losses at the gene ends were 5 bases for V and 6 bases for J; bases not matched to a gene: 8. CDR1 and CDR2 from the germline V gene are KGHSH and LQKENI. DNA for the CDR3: TGTGCCAGCTCAGCTACGGGGACAGGGGGTGATGGCTACACCTTC. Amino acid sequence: CASSATGTGGDGYTF. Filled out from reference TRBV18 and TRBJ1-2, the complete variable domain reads NAGVMQNPRHLVRRRGQEARLRCSPMKGHSHVYWYRQLPEEGLKFMVYLQKENIIDESGMPKERFSAEFPKEGPSILRIQQVVRGDSAAYFCASSATGTGGDGYTFGSGTRLTVV.

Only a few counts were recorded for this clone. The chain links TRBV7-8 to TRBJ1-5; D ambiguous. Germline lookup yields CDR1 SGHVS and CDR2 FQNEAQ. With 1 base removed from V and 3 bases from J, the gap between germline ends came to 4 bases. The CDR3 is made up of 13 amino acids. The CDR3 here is CASSLGYNQPQHF. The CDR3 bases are TGTGCCAGCAGCTTAGGTTACAATCAGCCCCAGCATTTT.

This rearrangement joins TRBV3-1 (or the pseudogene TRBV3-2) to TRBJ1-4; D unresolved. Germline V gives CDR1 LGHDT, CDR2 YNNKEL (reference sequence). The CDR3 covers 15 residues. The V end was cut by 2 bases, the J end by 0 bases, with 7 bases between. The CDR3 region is CASSQQAATNEKLFF. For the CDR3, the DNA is TGTGCCAGCAGCCAACAAGCGGCAACTAATGAAAAACTGTTTTTT.

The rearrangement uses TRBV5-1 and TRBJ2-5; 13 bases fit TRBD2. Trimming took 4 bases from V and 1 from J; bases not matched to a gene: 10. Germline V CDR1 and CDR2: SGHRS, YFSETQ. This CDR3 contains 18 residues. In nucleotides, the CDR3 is TGCGCCAGCAGCCGCCAATCGACTAGCGGGAGGACCCAAGAGACCCAGTACTTC. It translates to CASSRQSTSGRTQETQYF.

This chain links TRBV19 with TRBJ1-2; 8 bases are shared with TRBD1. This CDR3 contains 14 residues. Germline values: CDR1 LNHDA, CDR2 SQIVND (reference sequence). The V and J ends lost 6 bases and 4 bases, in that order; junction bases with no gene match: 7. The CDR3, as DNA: TGTGCCAGTAGCTCGGACAGGGCGCCCTATGGCTACACCTTC. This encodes CASSSDRAPYGYTF.

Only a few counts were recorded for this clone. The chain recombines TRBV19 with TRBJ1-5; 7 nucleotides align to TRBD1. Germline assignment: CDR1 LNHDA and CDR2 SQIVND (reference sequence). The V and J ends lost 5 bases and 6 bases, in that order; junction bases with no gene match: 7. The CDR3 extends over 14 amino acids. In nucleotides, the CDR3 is TGTGCCAGTAGTGCACAGGGGTTACCTCAGCCCCAGCATTTT. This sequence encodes CASSAQGLPQPQHF.

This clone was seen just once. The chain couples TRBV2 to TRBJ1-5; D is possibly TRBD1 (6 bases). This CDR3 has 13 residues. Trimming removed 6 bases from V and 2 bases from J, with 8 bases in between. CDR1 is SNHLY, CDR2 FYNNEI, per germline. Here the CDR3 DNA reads TGTGCCAGCAGCTCAGGGGGCAATCAGCCCCAGCATTTT. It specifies CASSSGGNQPQHF.

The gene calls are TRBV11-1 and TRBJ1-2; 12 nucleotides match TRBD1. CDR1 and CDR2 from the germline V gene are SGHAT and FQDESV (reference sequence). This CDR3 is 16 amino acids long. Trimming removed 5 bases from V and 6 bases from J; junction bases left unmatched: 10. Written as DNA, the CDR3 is TGTGCCAGCAGCCTGGGACAGGGGGCGGTTCCTCATGGCTACACCTTC. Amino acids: CASSLGQGAVPHGYTF.

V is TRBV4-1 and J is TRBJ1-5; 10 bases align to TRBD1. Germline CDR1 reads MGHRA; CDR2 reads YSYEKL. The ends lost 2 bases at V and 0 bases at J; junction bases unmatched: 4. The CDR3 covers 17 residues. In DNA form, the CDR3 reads TGCGCCAGCAGCCAATCCGGGACAGGGGATAGCAATCAGCCCCAGCATTTT. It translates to CASSQSGTGDSNQPQHF.